This is a list of T cell receptor beta chains from one sample in a study of shared clonotypes between healthy human individuals. The table came from immunoSEQ multiplex PCR; TCRdb's copy has only in-frame clones and leaves some out. Of some 2,400,000 clones listed, nearly 97% are singletons. Material: naive CD4+ T cells sorted from blood. The receptors stem from a man aged 18 to 30 in good health. CDR3s include the opening cysteine and the closing phenylalanine or tryptophan. D genes are given only for firm matches. Clone sizes are given selectively: once, few, many, or a class where the clone is expanded.

>TRBJ1-2|.|TRBV28|.
TGTGCCAGCAGTTCCCTCCCGGGTAGTGGTGGCTACACCTTC
CASSSLPGSGGYTF
>TRBJ1-1|.|TRBV2|.
TGTGCCATCCGTGGGGAGGGTGAAGCTTTCTTT
CAIRGEGEAFF
>TRBJ2-5|.|TRBV5-1|TRBD2
TGCGCCAGCAGCTTGGGAGCGGGATTGGGGGAGACCCAGTACTTC
CASSLGAGLGETQYF
>TRBJ1-4|once|TRBV5-1|.
TGCGCCAGCAGCCAAAGAGACAGTCAAAAACTGTTTTTT
CASSQRDSQKLFF
>TRBJ1-5|.|TRBV28|.
TGTGCCAGCAGCCGCCATAACTCCAATCAGCCCCAGCATTTT
CASSRHNSNQPQHF
>TRBJ2-7|.|TRBV6-5|.
TGTGCCAGCAGTTACTCGGTACAAAACTACGAGCAGTACTTC
CASSYSVQNYEQYF
>TRBJ2-7|.|TRBV5-1|.
TGCGCCAGCAGCTTGCAACAGCCGATCTACGAGCAGTACTTC
CASSLQQPIYEQYF
>TRBJ2-1|.|TRBV6-1|TRBD2
TGTGCCAGCAGCCCGGAGCGGGGTCCCTACAATGAGCAGTTCTTC
CASSPERGPYNEQFF
>TRBJ1-2|.|TRBV6-1|TRBD1
TGTGCCAGCGTACAGGGGAACTATGGCTACACCTTC
CASVQGNYGYTF
>TRBJ2-3|.|TRBV5-4|.
TGTGCCAGCAGCTTGGTAGGCAGGAGTAGCACAGATACGCAGTATTTT
CASSLVGRSSTDTQYF
>TRBJ2-1|.|TRBV7-2|TRBD1
TGTGCCAGCAGCTTAGTGGGACAGGGGGCTCCCTACAATGAGCAGTTCTTC
CASSLVGQGAPYNEQFF
>TRBJ1-6|once|TRBV6-1|.
TGTGCCAGCAGTTTTGGCAGGTTTTATAATTCACCCCTCCACTTT
CASSFGRFYNSPLHF
>TRBJ2-3|.|TRBV5-1|TRBD2
TGCGCCAGCAGACGCGGGACTAGCGTCACAGATACGCAGTATTTT
CASRRGTSVTDTQYF
>TRBJ1-1|.|TRBV28|TRBD1
TGTGCCAGCAGTTACAGGGGTAACACTGAAGCTTTCTTT
CASSYRGNTEAFF
>TRBJ2-5|.|TRBV7-9|TRBD2
TGTGCCAGCAGCCCAGGACTAGCGGGAGGGGAGGAGACCCAGTACTTC
CASSPGLAGGEETQYF
>TRBJ2-3|.|TRBV5-4|TRBD2
TGTGCCAGCAGCTTGGATAGCGGGTGGGGAGGCACAGATACGCAGTATTTT
CASSLDSGWGGTDTQYF
>TRBJ2-5|once|TRBV5-1|.
TGCGCCAGCAGCTTGCCCTCAGGCGAGACCCAGTACTTC
CASSLPSGETQYF
>TRBJ2-3|.|TRBV5-8|TRBD1
TGTGCCATTGGACAGGGCTATACTAGCACAGATACGCAGTATTTT
CAIGQGYTSTDTQYF
>TRBJ1-2|.|TRBV18|.
TGTGCCAGCTCACCCGACAATAACTATGGCTACACCTTC
CASSPDNNYGYTF
>TRBJ1-3|.|TRBV6-1|.
TGTGCCAGCAGTGAAGAGGGAGGTAATTACTCTGGAAACACCATATATTTT
CASSEEGGNYSGNTIYF
>TRBJ2-3|.|TRBV11-2|.
TGTGCCAGCAGCTTAGATCCCCTTGCAGATACGCAGTATTTT
CASSLDPLADTQYF
>TRBJ1-1|.|TRBV25-1|.
TGTGCCAGCACCCCGAGGTGGGATACTGAAGCTTTCTTT
CASTPRWDTEAFF
>TRBJ1-5|.|TRBV6-6|TRBD1
TGTGCCAGCAGTTCGGGACAGAGCAATCAGCCCCAGCATTTT
CASSSGQSNQPQHF
>TRBJ2-7|.|TRBV5-1|.
TGCGCCAGCAGCTCGGGACGACGAGGCGAGCAGTACTTC
CASSSGRRGEQYF
>TRBJ2-7|.|TRBV30|.
TGTGCCTGGAGTGTAAAAGGGCGATCCTACGAGCAGTACTTC
CAWSVKGRSYEQYF
>TRBJ2-1|.|TRBV10-3|TRBD1
TGTGCCACGACTGAGGGGGACAGGATACAAAATGAGCAGTTCTTC
CATTEGDRIQNEQFF
>TRBJ1-2|.|TRBV7-9|.
TGTGCCAGCAGCTTAGGGTCCGGGGGCTACACCTTC
CASSLGSGGYTF
>TRBJ2-1|.|TRBV9|.
TGTGCCAGCTGTCGGGAATCCTACAATGAGCAGTTCTTC
CASCRESYNEQFF
>TRBJ1-1|.|TRBV7-9|.
TGTGCCAGCAGCTTAGTAAGCAAAGGGAGCACTGAAGCTTTCTTT
CASSLVSKGSTEAFF
>TRBJ2-5|.|TRBV5-1|.
TGCGCCAGCACCATGGCCGGTAACCAAGAGACCCAGTACTTC
CASTMAGNQETQYF
>TRBJ2-3|.|TRBV5-6|.
TGTGCCAGCAGCTTGTGGAGGGACTCCACAGATACGCAGTATTTT
CASSLWRDSTDTQYF
>TRBJ2-6|.|TRBV18|.
TGTGCCAGCACAGGGAGCTCTGGGGCCAACGTCCTGACTTTC
CASTGSSGANVLTF
>TRBJ1-1|.|TRBV5-6|TRBD1
TGTGCCAGCAGCTTTGGACAGGGCTACATGAACACTGAAGCTTTCTTT
CASSFGQGYMNTEAFF
>TRBJ1-2|.|TRBV30|.
TGTGCCTGGAGCAATGGGACTCGGGTGGGCTACACCTTC
CAWSNGTRVGYTF
>TRBJ1-6|.|TRBV5-1|.
TGCGCCAGCAGCTTGATTGTGGGAGCCTCACCCCTCCACTTT
CASSLIVGASPLHF
>TRBJ2-5|.|TRBV28|.
TGTGCCAGCAGGGGGGGCCTCAGGTATACCCAGTACTTC
CASRGGLRYTQYF